Included here is one T cell receptor (beta chain) sequence, with context. What it binds is unknown. This entry is derived from a study of blood T cells in healthy people across ages. V was pared by 6 bases and J by 0 bases, with 11 bases between. From germline, CDR1 is MNHEY and CDR2 SVGEGT. The CDR3 consists of 14 residues. A second PCR, run for roughly 7 to 11 cycles, used a sample-barcoded 5' primer plus a J-beta primer mix. TCRdb reprocessed the 5' RACE reads via MiXCR and lists one record per CDR3 protein. The sample gives approximately 1,000,000 distinct CDR3 sequences, 35% to 55% of which show up once; approximately 20% is in the top ten. Whole-study results and caveats: Naive CD4+ cells and diversity were both higher in long-lived donors than in aged donors. PBMCs left unsorted prevented a conclusive naive versus antigen-experienced comparison.

Sequencing input: blood. This sequence joins TRBV6-2 or TRBV6-3 and TRBJ1-1; no firm D call. This receptor was obtained from a woman aged 55-70 years in good health. CDR3 protein: CASRETLMNTEAFF. In DNA form, the CDR3 reads TGTGCCAGCAGGGAGACTTTAATGAACACTGAAGCTTTCTTT.